A selection of T cell receptor beta chains follows, all from one sample in a study of blood T cell repertoires in COVID-19. Using immunoSEQ multiplex PCR, the repertoire was profiled, and TCRdb retains in-frame clones only, with some absent. The sample shows approximately 300,000 clones, under 90% of them seen only once. Specimen: peripheral blood. These receptors were collected from a woman in her twenties or thirties with COVID-19, enrolled during active disease. Each CDR3 is given with its conserved first and last residue. Fields, in order: D gene, V gene, J gene, clone size, CDR3 protein, CDR3 DNA. The D gene is left open where the match is weak. Only part of the rows carry a size: once, few, many, or a class if the clone is expanded.

D gene: -
V gene: TRBV19
J gene: TRBJ1-1
clone size: -
CDR3 protein: CASSSTGFGAFF
CDR3 DNA: TGTGCCAGTAGTAGCACAGGGTTTGGAGCTTTCTTT

D gene: -
V gene: TRBV6-5
J gene: TRBJ1-1
clone size: -
CDR3 protein: CASSYFRNTEAFF
CDR3 DNA: TGTGCCAGCAGTTACTTCAGGAACACTGAAGCTTTCTTT

D gene: TRBD1
V gene: TRBV30
J gene: TRBJ2-7
clone size: -
CDR3 protein: CAWSVLTGVGEQYF
CDR3 DNA: TGTGCCTGGAGTGTGCTGACAGGGGTGGGCGAGCAGTACTTC

D gene: TRBD1
V gene: TRBV4-2
J gene: TRBJ1-5
clone size: -
CDR3 protein: CASSQGGTGRNQPQHF
CDR3 DNA: TGTGCCAGCAGCCAAGGAGGGACAGGTCGCAATCAGCCCCAGCATTTT

D gene: TRBD1
V gene: TRBV2
J gene: TRBJ1-6
clone size: -
CDR3 protein: CASSAQGNWGNSPLHF
CDR3 DNA: TGTGCCAGCAGTGCACAGGGGAATTGGGGTAATTCACCCCTCCACTTT

D gene: -
V gene: TRBV7-6
J gene: TRBJ2-5
clone size: -
CDR3 protein: CASSSRTHTGETQYF
CDR3 DNA: TGTGCCAGCAGCTCCCGGACCCACACGGGGGAGACCCAGTACTTC

D gene: TRBD2
V gene: TRBV19
J gene: TRBJ2-3
clone size: -
CDR3 protein: CASSTQPRGGSADTQYF
CDR3 DNA: TGTGCCAGTAGTACCCAACCGCGGGGGGGCTCGGCAGATACGCAGTATTTT

D gene: TRBD2
V gene: TRBV28
J gene: TRBJ2-3
clone size: -
CDR3 protein: CASSFGGSLVHTQYF
CDR3 DNA: TGTGCCAGCAGTTTCGGGGGGAGTTTAGTACATACGCAGTATTTT

D gene: -
V gene: TRBV11-2
J gene: TRBJ2-2
clone size: -
CDR3 protein: CASSPSQRGPNTGELFF
CDR3 DNA: TGTGCCAGCAGCCCGAGCCAGCGTGGTCCGAACACCGGGGAGCTGTTTTTT

D gene: -
V gene: TRBV7-2
J gene: TRBJ1-6
clone size: -
CDR3 protein: CASTWGGMSPLHF
CDR3 DNA: TGTGCCAGCACCTGGGGGGGAATGTCACCCCTCCACTTT

D gene: -
V gene: TRBV30
J gene: TRBJ2-5
clone size: once
CDR3 protein: CAWSTTGGMSETQYF
CDR3 DNA: TGTGCCTGGAGTACAACGGGGGGCATGTCAGAGACCCAGTACTTC

D gene: TRBD2
V gene: TRBV28
J gene: TRBJ2-3
clone size: -
CDR3 protein: CASSLGAGGPDTQYF
CDR3 DNA: TGTGCCAGCAGTTTAGGGGCGGGGGGGCCAGATACGCAGTATTTT

D gene: TRBD1
V gene: TRBV5-4
J gene: TRBJ2-6
clone size: -
CDR3 protein: CASSSRTGSSGANVLTF
CDR3 DNA: TGTGCCAGCAGCTCCCGGACAGGGAGCTCTGGGGCCAACGTCCTGACTTTC

D gene: -
V gene: TRBV19
J gene: TRBJ2-3
clone size: -
CDR3 protein: CASGQATDTQYF
CDR3 DNA: TGTGCCAGTGGGCAGGCGACAGATACGCAGTATTTT

D gene: -
V gene: TRBV7-6
J gene: TRBJ2-1
clone size: -
CDR3 protein: CASSLFGGPSYNEQFF
CDR3 DNA: TGTGCCAGCAGCTTATTCGGGGGTCCCTCCTACAATGAGCAGTTCTTC

D gene: -
V gene: TRBV7-2
J gene: TRBJ2-1
clone size: -
CDR3 protein: CASSAEQVYNEQFF
CDR3 DNA: TGTGCCAGCAGCGCCGAACAGGTCTACAATGAGCAGTTCTTC

D gene: -
V gene: TRBV20-1
J gene: TRBJ2-1
clone size: -
CDR3 protein: CSASGPSSYNEQFF
CDR3 DNA: TGCAGTGCTAGTGGCCCCAGCTCCTACAATGAGCAGTTCTTC

D gene: -
V gene: TRBV5-1
J gene: TRBJ1-5
clone size: -
CDR3 protein: CASSLDGQPQHF
CDR3 DNA: TGCGCCAGCAGCTTGGACGGGCAGCCCCAGCATTTT

D gene: -
V gene: TRBV7-2
J gene: TRBJ2-2
clone size: -
CDR3 protein: CASSPSPQGGANTGELFF
CDR3 DNA: TGTGCCAGCAGTCCCTCCCCCCAGGGGGGCGCGAACACCGGGGAGCTGTTTTTT

D gene: -
V gene: TRBV2
J gene: TRBJ1-5
clone size: -
CDR3 protein: CASRTRVSSQPQHF
CDR3 DNA: TGTGCCAGCCGTACTAGGGTTAGTAGTCAGCCCCAGCATTTT

D gene: -
V gene: TRBV12-3/TRBV12-4
J gene: TRBJ1-5
clone size: few
CDR3 protein: CASSFSIPQPQHF
CDR3 DNA: TGTGCCAGCAGTTTTAGTATTCCCCAGCCCCAGCATTTT

D gene: -
V gene: TRBV5-1
J gene: TRBJ2-3
clone size: -
CDR3 protein: CASSLVGGGTDTQYF
CDR3 DNA: TGCGCCAGCAGCTTGGTGGGAGGAGGCACAGATACGCAGTATTTT

D gene: TRBD1
V gene: TRBV2
J gene: TRBJ1-5
clone size: -
CDR3 protein: CASKPQGTLSNQPQHF
CDR3 DNA: TGTGCCAGCAAGCCACAGGGGACGTTGAGCAATCAGCCCCAGCATTTT

D gene: -
V gene: TRBV4-1
J gene: TRBJ2-1
clone size: -
CDR3 protein: CASSQLHGAGQFF
CDR3 DNA: TGCGCCAGCAGCCAACTCCACGGTGCCGGGCAGTTCTTC

D gene: -
V gene: TRBV7-9
J gene: TRBJ1-4
clone size: -
CDR3 protein: CASSPGSWEKLFF
CDR3 DNA: TGTGCCAGCAGCCCAGGGTCCTGGGAAAAACTGTTTTTT

D gene: TRBD1
V gene: TRBV7-8
J gene: TRBJ2-5
clone size: -
CDR3 protein: CASSFGTGTETQYF
CDR3 DNA: TGTGCCAGCAGCTTCGGGACAGGGACGGAGACCCAGTACTTC

D gene: TRBD2
V gene: TRBV7-8
J gene: TRBJ2-1
clone size: -
CDR3 protein: CASSLARVPSGNNEQFF
CDR3 DNA: TGTGCCAGCAGCTTAGCGAGGGTTCCTAGCGGGAACAATGAGCAGTTCTTC

D gene: -
V gene: TRBV4-2
J gene: TRBJ1-1
clone size: once
CDR3 protein: CASSQPRGEAFF
CDR3 DNA: TGTGCCAGCAGCCAACCCCGAGGGGAAGCTTTCTTT

D gene: TRBD1
V gene: TRBV6-5
J gene: TRBJ1-2
clone size: once
CDR3 protein: CASSRGTGPYGYTF
CDR3 DNA: TGTGCCAGCAGCCGCGGGACAGGGCCCTATGGCTACACCTTC

D gene: TRBD1
V gene: TRBV11-2
J gene: TRBJ1-1
clone size: -
CDR3 protein: CASSSPGQGNTEAFF
CDR3 DNA: TGTGCCAGCAGCTCACCTGGACAGGGGAACACTGAAGCTTTCTTT

D gene: TRBD1
V gene: TRBV5-6
J gene: TRBJ1-5
clone size: -
CDR3 protein: CASSLYGTDLGGPQHF
CDR3 DNA: TGTGCCAGCAGCTTGTACGGGACAGATCTCGGCGGGCCCCAGCATTTT

D gene: -
V gene: TRBV5-1
J gene: TRBJ2-5
clone size: once
CDR3 protein: CASSPTVAQETQYF
CDR3 DNA: TGCGCCAGCAGCCCCACCGTAGCCCAAGAGACCCAGTACTTC

D gene: -
V gene: TRBV19
J gene: TRBJ2-4
clone size: -
CDR3 protein: CASSISFGSGGTKNIQYF
CDR3 DNA: TGTGCCAGTAGTATCAGTTTCGGTTCAGGGGGGACCAAAAACATTCAGTACTTC

D gene: -
V gene: TRBV7-2
J gene: TRBJ1-2
clone size: -
CDR3 protein: CASSFDTNYGYTF
CDR3 DNA: TGTGCCAGCAGCTTTGACACAAACTATGGCTACACCTTC

D gene: TRBD2
V gene: TRBV5-5
J gene: TRBJ2-5
clone size: -
CDR3 protein: CASSWTPGGLETQYF
CDR3 DNA: TGTGCCAGCAGCTGGACCCCGGGGGGGCTGGAGACCCAGTACTTC

D gene: TRBD2
V gene: TRBV19
J gene: TRBJ2-1
clone size: -
CDR3 protein: CASSIILAGGKGSYNEQFF
CDR3 DNA: TGTGCCAGTAGTATTATACTAGCGGGGGGAAAAGGATCCTACAATGAGCAGTTCTTC

D gene: -
V gene: TRBV14
J gene: TRBJ2-2
clone size: -
CDR3 protein: CASSQDLTGTGELFF
CDR3 DNA: TGTGCCAGCAGCCAAGACTTAACAGGGACCGGGGAGCTGTTTTTT

D gene: TRBD1
V gene: TRBV6-5
J gene: TRBJ1-5
clone size: -
CDR3 protein: CASKTGGGNQPQHF
CDR3 DNA: TGTGCCAGCAAGACAGGGGGTGGCAATCAGCCCCAGCATTTT

D gene: TRBD1
V gene: TRBV2
J gene: TRBJ1-2
clone size: once
CDR3 protein: CASSPTGGVAGYTF
CDR3 DNA: TGTGCCAGCAGCCCGACAGGGGGCGTAGCTGGCTACACCTTC

D gene: TRBD1
V gene: TRBV29-1
J gene: TRBJ1-2
clone size: -
CDR3 protein: CSVERSGGGYGYTF
CDR3 DNA: TGCAGCGTTGAACGGTCAGGGGGCGGCTATGGCTACACCTTC

D gene: TRBD1
V gene: TRBV2
J gene: TRBJ1-6
clone size: -
CDR3 protein: CASSPRGLDNSPLHF
CDR3 DNA: TGTGCCAGCAGTCCCAGGGGGCTGGATAATTCACCCCTCCACTTT

D gene: -
V gene: TRBV6-2/TRBV6-3
J gene: TRBJ2-7
clone size: -
CDR3 protein: CASSYLWGRSSYEQYF
CDR3 DNA: TGTGCCAGCAGTTACTTATGGGGCAGGAGCTCCTACGAGCAGTACTTC

D gene: TRBD1
V gene: TRBV3-1/TRBV3-2
J gene: TRBJ1-4
clone size: once
CDR3 protein: CASSQDRGQGEEKLFF
CDR3 DNA: TGTGCCAGCAGCCAAGATCGGGGACAGGGGGAAGAAAAACTGTTTTTT

D gene: TRBD1
V gene: TRBV19
J gene: TRBJ1-4
clone size: -
CDR3 protein: CASKGTAYNEKLFF
CDR3 DNA: TGTGCCAGCAAAGGGACAGCGTACAATGAAAAACTGTTTTTT

D gene: TRBD1
V gene: TRBV11-2
J gene: TRBJ2-1
clone size: -
CDR3 protein: CASSLDRAPYNEQFF
CDR3 DNA: TGTGCCAGCAGCTTGGACAGGGCACCCTACAATGAGCAGTTCTTC

D gene: -
V gene: TRBV29-1
J gene: TRBJ1-2
clone size: -
CDR3 protein: CSVDSSGIRGYGYTF
CDR3 DNA: TGCAGCGTTGATTCATCAGGGATAAGGGGCTATGGCTACACCTTC

D gene: TRBD2
V gene: TRBV10-3
J gene: TRBJ2-5
clone size: -
CDR3 protein: CAISDHTSGGEIQETQYF
CDR3 DNA: TGTGCCATCAGTGATCATACTAGCGGGGGGGAAATCCAAGAGACCCAGTACTTC

D gene: -
V gene: TRBV9
J gene: TRBJ1-3
clone size: few
CDR3 protein: CASSVGDVGNTIYF
CDR3 DNA: TGTGCCAGCAGCGTAGGAGATGTTGGAAACACCATATATTTT

D gene: TRBD1
V gene: TRBV6-2/TRBV6-3
J gene: TRBJ1-2
clone size: -
CDR3 protein: CASSYPPYQTGALYGYTF
CDR3 DNA: TGTGCCAGCAGTTATCCCCCATACCAGACAGGGGCGCTCTATGGCTACACCTTC

D gene: -
V gene: TRBV7-9
J gene: TRBJ2-7
clone size: -
CDR3 protein: CASSFSPRVYEQYF
CDR3 DNA: TGTGCCAGCAGCTTCTCCCCTCGGGTTTACGAGCAGTACTTC

D gene: TRBD1
V gene: TRBV7-9
J gene: TRBJ2-5
clone size: few
CDR3 protein: CASSTGQGLVETQYF
CDR3 DNA: TGTGCCAGCAGCACGGGACAGGGATTGGTGGAGACCCAGTACTTC

D gene: TRBD1
V gene: TRBV19
J gene: TRBJ2-1
clone size: -
CDR3 protein: CASSIVGTGYNEQFF
CDR3 DNA: TGTGCCAGTAGTATAGTGGGGACAGGGTACAATGAGCAGTTCTTC

D gene: -
V gene: TRBV6-5
J gene: TRBJ1-1
clone size: -
CDR3 protein: CATWRGAEAFF
CDR3 DNA: TGCGCCACCTGGCGGGGGGCTGAAGCTTTCTTT

D gene: TRBD2
V gene: TRBV5-1
J gene: TRBJ2-2
clone size: -
CDR3 protein: CASSLAGGRGELFF
CDR3 DNA: TGCGCCAGCAGCCTGGCGGGGGGCCGCGGGGAGCTGTTTTTT

D gene: TRBD2
V gene: TRBV18
J gene: TRBJ2-1
clone size: -
CDR3 protein: CASSPPVGGRNEQFF
CDR3 DNA: TGTGCCAGCTCACCACCAGTGGGGGGGAGGAATGAGCAGTTCTTC

D gene: TRBD1
V gene: TRBV6-2/TRBV6-3
J gene: TRBJ2-6
clone size: once
CDR3 protein: CASSTNRGRVVGANVLTF
CDR3 DNA: TGTGCCAGCAGTACGAACAGGGGGCGCGTAGTTGGGGCCAACGTCCTGACTTTC

D gene: -
V gene: TRBV10-3
J gene: TRBJ1-5
clone size: -
CDR3 protein: CAISVASNQPQHF
CDR3 DNA: TGTGCCATCAGTGTAGCAAGCAATCAGCCCCAGCATTTT